This T cell receptor (beta chain) appears in the sequencing data of a study of control samples from healthy donors and cancer patients. CDR3 length: 11 residues. CDR1 and CDR2 (germline): DFQATT, SNEGSKA (reference sequence). V lost 3 bases to trimming and J lost 1 base, with 2 bases between them. The table came from immunoSEQ multiplex PCR; TCRdb's copy has only in-frame clones and leaves some out. The sample carries 100,000 to 150,000 clones, 90% recorded once. To note about this clone: Other DNA variants within this sample encode the same CDR3.

Sequenced material: blood. The sequence came from a young man in good health. The gene calls are TRBV20-1 and TRBJ2-3; D uncertain. The DNA for the CDR3 is TGCAGTGCTAGCGGCACAGATACGCAGTATTTT. Protein product: CSASGTDTQYF.